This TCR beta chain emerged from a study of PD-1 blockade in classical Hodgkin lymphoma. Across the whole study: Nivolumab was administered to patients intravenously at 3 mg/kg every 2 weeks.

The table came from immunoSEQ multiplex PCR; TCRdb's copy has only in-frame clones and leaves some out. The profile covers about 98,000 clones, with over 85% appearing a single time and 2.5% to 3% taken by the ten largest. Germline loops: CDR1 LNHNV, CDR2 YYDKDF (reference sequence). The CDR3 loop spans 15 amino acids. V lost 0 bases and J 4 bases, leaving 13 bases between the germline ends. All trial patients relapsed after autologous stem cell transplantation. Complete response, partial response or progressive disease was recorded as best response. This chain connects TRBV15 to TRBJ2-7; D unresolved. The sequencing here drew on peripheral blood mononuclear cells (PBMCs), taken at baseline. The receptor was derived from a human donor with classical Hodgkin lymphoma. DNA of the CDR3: TGTGCCACCAGCAGAGATTCCGACGGACGATACGAGCAGTACTTC. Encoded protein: CATSRDSDGRYEQYF.